The 15 T cell receptor beta chains below all came from one sample that was sequenced in a study of cytomegalovirus exposure and HLA in healthy donors. PCR was performed using 60 Vbeta and 13 Jbeta primers. The protocol was immunoSEQ multiplex PCR, while the TCRdb copy is restricted to in-frame clones and leaves out a portion. The sample has some 150,000 clones; 76% are singletons. The specimen sequenced was PBMCs. The receptor source for this set is a man in his late teens or twenties in good health and CMV-seronegative.

This clone was seen a few times. The chain employs TRBV6-5 and TRBJ1-1, with D perhaps TRBD1 (6 bases). In germline, CDR1 is MNHEY, CDR2 SVGAGI. Trimming removed 5 bases at V and 5 bases at J, with 15 bases between. This CDR3 is built from 14 residues. The CDR3 DNA is TGTGCCAGCAGTACTACAGGGTTGAGGACTGAAGCTTTCTTT. Its translation: CASSTTGLRTEAFF.

In nucleotides, the CDR3 is TGTGCCAGCAGCCTTAGCGGGAGGGGTGAGGAGCAGTACTTC. Translating gives CASSLSGRGEEQYF. This chain joins TRBV7-3 and TRBJ2-7; 11 nucleotides agree with TRBD2. The length of the CDR3 is 14 residues. V trimming: 5 bases; J trimming: 7 bases; junction bases outside the gene matches: 7. Germline CDR1 reads SGHTA; CDR2 reads FQGTGA. Using reference TRBV7-3 and TRBJ2-7 for the parts outside the CDR3, the full variable domain is GAGVSQTPSNKVTEKGKYVELRCDPISGHTALYWYRQSLGQGPEFLIYFQGTGAADDSGLPNDRFFAVRPEGSVSTLKIQRTERGDSAVYLCASSLSGRGEEQYFGPGTRLTVT.

This clone was seen repeatedly, ten times or more. V usage is TRBV6-1 and J usage is TRBJ2-7; 9 bases are shared with TRBD2. The CDR3 loop spans 15 amino acids. V was clipped by 1 base and J by 5 bases; unmatched bases: 6. Germline-derived CDR1 and CDR2 are MNHNS and SASEGT. The CDR3 sequence is CASSEDASGADEQYF. In DNA, the CDR3 is TGTGCCAGCAGTGAAGACGCTAGCGGGGCTGACGAGCAGTACTTC.

The rearrangement joins TRBV27 to TRBJ2-7, with D perhaps matching TRBD1 (5 bases). CDR3 length: 13 amino acids. Trimming removed 5 bases at V and 3 bases at J, with 11 bases between. Germline CDR1 reads MNHEY; CDR2 reads SMNVEV (reference sequence). The CDR3 sequence: CASSLYRSYEQYF. The CDR3 region has the DNA TGTGCCAGCAGTCTCTACAGGAGCTACGAGCAGTACTTC.

The V gene is TRBV7-8, the J gene TRBJ2-1; weak D call: TRBD2 (5 bases). This CDR3 spans 14 amino acids. Germline V gene lookup returns CDR1 SGHVS and CDR2 FQNEAQ. Between the trimmed V and J ends, which lost 1 base and 4 bases, there was a span of 8 bases. The CDR3 spells CASSLEEAYNEQFF. Written as DNA, the CDR3 is TGTGCCAGCAGCTTAGAGGAGGCTTACAATGAGCAGTTCTTC.

The V and J genes are TRBV11-3 and TRBJ2-5, with 7 bases lining up with TRBD1. Matching the DNA end better, TRBJ2-7 makes the J call doubtful. The CDR3 has 15 amino acids. CDR1 and CDR2 (germline): SGHNT, YENEEA. The CDR3 bases are TGTGCCAGCAGCACCGGGACAGTTAGTTCCTACGAGCAGTACTTC. It encodes CASSTGTVSSYEQYF.

This clone was seen once. CDR3 sequence: CASSGGFRDSPLHF. CDR3 in DNA: TGCGCCAGCAGCGGCGGGTTTCGGGATTCACCCCTCCACTTT. The chain uses TRBV4-1 and TRBJ1-6, with no clear D. The CDR3 totals 14 residues. Trimming left V 5 bases short and J 8 bases short, with 13 bases between. CDR1 is MGHRA and CDR2 is YSYEKL in the germline V gene.

V usage is TRBV7-9 and J usage is TRBJ1-5; 7 bases are a match to TRBD1. This CDR3 comprises 17 residues. CDR1 is SEHNR and CDR2 is FQNEAQ in the germline V gene (reference sequence). Trimming at V came to 4 bases and at J to 0 bases, leaving 9 bases not matched to a gene. CDR3 loop: CASSSSTGDYSNQPQHF. In DNA, the CDR3 is TGTGCCAGCAGCTCATCTACAGGGGATTATAGCAATCAGCCCCAGCATTTT.

The V gene is TRBV19, the J gene TRBJ1-1; no reliable D call. Germline loops: CDR1 LNHDA, CDR2 SQIVND (reference sequence). Trimming stripped 6 bases from V and 0 bases from J, with 17 bases between. The CDR3 is made up of 16 amino acids. The CDR3 sequence is CASSVDGETMNTEAFF. The DNA for the CDR3 is TGTGCCAGTAGCGTGGACGGGGAAACTATGAACACTGAAGCTTTCTTT.

This clone was recorded many times. V is TRBV5-6 and J is TRBJ1-2, with 7 bases identical to TRBD1. CDR1 SGHDT and CDR2 YYEEEE come from the germline V gene. Unmatched junction bases numbered 2, after V lost 3 bases and J lost 3 bases. This CDR3 spans 13 amino acids. CDR3 in amino acids: CASSSTGYYGYTF. The CDR3 nucleotides read TGTGCCAGCAGCTCGACAGGGTACTATGGCTACACCTTC.

V and J are TRBV27 and TRBJ2-7; 7 nucleotides line up with TRBD2. Germline CDR1 is MNHEY and CDR2 is SMNVEV (reference sequence). The junction had 8 bases not matched to a gene; V was cut back by 2 bases and J by 4 bases. The CDR3 runs to 15 residues. The CDR3 bases are TGTGCCAGCAGTTTAAGAAGCGGGGTGACGTACGAGCAGTACTTC. Translating gives CASSLRSGVTYEQYF.

The chain employs TRBV9 and TRBJ2-5; 10 bases are a match to TRBD2. V lost 0 bases, J lost 6 bases, and 17 bases stayed unmatched. CDR3 size: 19 residues. CDR1 and CDR2 from the germline V gene are SGDLS and YYNGEE. CDR3 DNA: TGTGCCAGCAGCGTAGGATCTAGCGGGGGTTCTTCGGCCGGGCAGACCCAGTACTTC. It specifies CASSVGSSGGSSAGQTQYF.

This clone showed up just once. The V and J genes are TRBV7-2 and TRBJ2-7; 8 nucleotides agree with TRBD1. The CDR3 spans 14 residues. Germline CDR1 reads SGHTA; CDR2 reads FQGNSA. Trimming removed 5 bases from V and 3 bases from J; junction bases left unmatched: 6. This chain's CDR3 is CASSVEQGDYEQYF. In nucleotides, the CDR3 is TGTGCCAGCAGCGTCGAACAGGGGGACTACGAGCAGTACTTC.

V usage is TRBV7-3 and J usage is TRBJ2-5, with D tentatively TRBD1 (5 bases). CDR1 and CDR2 (germline): SGHTA, FQGTGA. The CDR3 is 14 amino acids. V lost 5 bases and J 11 bases, leaving 21 bases between the germline ends. DNA of the CDR3: TGTGCCAGCAGCCAAGGACAACACCTTAGTGAGCAGTACTTC. It codes for CASSQGQHLSEQYF.

This clone was counted a single time. Since no conserved phenylalanine or tryptophan closes the CDR3, a read error is the likely cause. The genes are TRBV6-6 and TRBJ1-4; D is undetermined. CDR1 and CDR2 (germline): MNHNY, SVGAGI (reference sequence). V was cut by 4 bases and J by 7 bases, with 10 bases left in between. This CDR3 has 13 amino acids. This chain's CDR3 is CASSSSYREKLFV. The DNA of the CDR3 is TGTGCCAGCAGTTCGTCTTACCGTGAAAAACTGTTTGTT.